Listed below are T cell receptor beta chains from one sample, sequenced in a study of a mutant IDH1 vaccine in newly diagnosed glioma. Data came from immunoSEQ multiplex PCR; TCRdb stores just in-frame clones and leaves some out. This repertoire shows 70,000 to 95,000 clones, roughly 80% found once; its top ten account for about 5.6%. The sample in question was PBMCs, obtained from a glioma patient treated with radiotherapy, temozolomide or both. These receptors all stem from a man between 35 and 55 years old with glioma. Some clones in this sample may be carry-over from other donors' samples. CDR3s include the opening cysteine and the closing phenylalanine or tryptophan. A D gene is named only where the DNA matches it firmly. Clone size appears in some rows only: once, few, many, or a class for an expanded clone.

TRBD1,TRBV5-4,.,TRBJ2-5,CASSRQGWEEAQYF,TGTGCCAGCAGCCGACAGGGGTGGGAGGAGGCCCAGTACTTC
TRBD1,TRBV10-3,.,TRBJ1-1,CAISESARGTGPLGAFF,TGTGCCATCAGTGAGTCGGCTAGGGGGACAGGGCCTCTGGGGGCTTTCTTT
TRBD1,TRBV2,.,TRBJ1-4,CATEADRGNEKLFF,TGTGCCACCGAAGCAGACAGGGGGAATGAAAAACTGTTTTTT
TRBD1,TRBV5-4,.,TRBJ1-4,CASSRWTGQGELFF,TGTGCCAGCAGTCGGTGGACAGGCCAGGGGGAACTGTTTTTT
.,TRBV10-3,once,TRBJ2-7,CAISRGRRVVSEQYF,TGTGCCATCAGCCGTGGAAGACGGGTTGTGAGCGAGCAGTACTTC
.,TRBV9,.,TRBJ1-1,CASSVGAGWSTEAFF,TGTGCCAGCAGCGTAGGAGCAGGGTGGAGCACTGAAGCTTTCTTT
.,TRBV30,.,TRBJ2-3,CAWSHTGTFTDTQYF,TGTGCCTGGAGTCATACCGGGACCTTCACAGATACGCAGTATTTT
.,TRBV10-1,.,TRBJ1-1,CASRVQENTEAFF,TGCGCCAGCAGAGTACAGGAGAACACTGAAGCTTTCTTT
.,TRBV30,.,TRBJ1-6,CAWSAGRSPLHF,TGTGCCTGGAGTGCCGGCCGTTCACCCCTCCACTTT
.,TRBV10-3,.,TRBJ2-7,CAIAAGVYEQYF,TGTGCCATCGCGGCAGGGGTATACGAGCAGTACTTC
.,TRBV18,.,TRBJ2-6,CASSSVSGANVLTF,TGTGCCAGCTCTAGTGTCTCTGGGGCCAACGTCCTGACTTTC
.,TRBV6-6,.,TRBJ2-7,CASSGPNNYEQYF,TGTGCCAGCAGCGGACCCAACAACTACGAGCAGTACTTC
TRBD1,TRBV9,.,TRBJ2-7,CASSESPGTAYEQYF,TGTGCCAGCAGCGAGAGTCCCGGGACAGCCTACGAGCAGTACTTC
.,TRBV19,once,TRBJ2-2,CASDVKANTGELFF,TGTGCCAGTGATGTCAAAGCGAACACCGGGGAGCTGTTTTTT
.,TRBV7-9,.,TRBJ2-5,CASSRPTGSQETQYF,TGTGCCAGCAGCCGCCCAACAGGGTCTCAAGAGACCCAGTACTTC
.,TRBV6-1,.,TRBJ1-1,CASSSGQSGTEAFF,TGTGCCAGCAGTAGCGGACAGTCTGGGACTGAAGCTTTCTTT
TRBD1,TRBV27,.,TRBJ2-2,CASSGGTGAGELFF,TGTGCCAGCAGTGGAGGGACAGGGGCCGGGGAGCTGTTTTTT
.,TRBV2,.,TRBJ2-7,CASSERDEQYF,TGTGCCAGCAGTGAACGGGACGAGCAGTACTTC
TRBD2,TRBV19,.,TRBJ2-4,CASSTGLAGGQDIQYF,TGTGCCAGTAGTACGGGACTAGCGGGGGGGCAGGACATTCAGTACTTC
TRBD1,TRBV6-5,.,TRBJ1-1,CASSYRDRGVTEAFF,TGTGCCAGCAGTTACCGGGACAGGGGAGTCACTGAAGCTTTCTTT
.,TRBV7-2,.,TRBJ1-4,CASSLALGNEKLFF,TGTGCCAGCAGCTTAGCGCTGGGAAATGAAAAACTGTTTTTT
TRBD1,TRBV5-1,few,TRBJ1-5,CASSLGQGGNQPQHF,TGCGCCAGCAGCTTGGGACAGGGGGGAAATCAGCCCCAGCATTTT
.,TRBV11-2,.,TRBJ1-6,CASSLVSSSDGNSPLHF,TGTGCCAGCAGCTTAGTCTCGTCTAGTGACGGTAATTCACCCCTCCACTTT
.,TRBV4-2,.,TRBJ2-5,CASSPPRGQETQYF,TGTGCCAGCAGCCCCCCAAGGGGGCAAGAGACCCAGTACTTC